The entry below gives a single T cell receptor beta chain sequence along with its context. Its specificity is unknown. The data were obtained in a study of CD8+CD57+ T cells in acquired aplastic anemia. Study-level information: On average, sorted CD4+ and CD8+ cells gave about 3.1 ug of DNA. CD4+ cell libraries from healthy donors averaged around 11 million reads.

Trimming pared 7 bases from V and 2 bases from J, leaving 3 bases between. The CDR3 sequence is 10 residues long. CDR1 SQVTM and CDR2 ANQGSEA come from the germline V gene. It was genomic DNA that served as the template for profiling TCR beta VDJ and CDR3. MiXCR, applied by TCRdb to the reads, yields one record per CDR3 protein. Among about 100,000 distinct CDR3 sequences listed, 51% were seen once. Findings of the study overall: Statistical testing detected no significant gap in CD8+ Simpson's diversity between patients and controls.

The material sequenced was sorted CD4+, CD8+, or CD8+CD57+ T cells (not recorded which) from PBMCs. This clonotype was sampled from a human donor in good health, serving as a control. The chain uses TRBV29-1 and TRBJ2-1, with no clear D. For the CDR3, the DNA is TGCAGCGGGGCCTACAATGAGCAGTTCTTC. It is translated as CSGAYNEQFF.